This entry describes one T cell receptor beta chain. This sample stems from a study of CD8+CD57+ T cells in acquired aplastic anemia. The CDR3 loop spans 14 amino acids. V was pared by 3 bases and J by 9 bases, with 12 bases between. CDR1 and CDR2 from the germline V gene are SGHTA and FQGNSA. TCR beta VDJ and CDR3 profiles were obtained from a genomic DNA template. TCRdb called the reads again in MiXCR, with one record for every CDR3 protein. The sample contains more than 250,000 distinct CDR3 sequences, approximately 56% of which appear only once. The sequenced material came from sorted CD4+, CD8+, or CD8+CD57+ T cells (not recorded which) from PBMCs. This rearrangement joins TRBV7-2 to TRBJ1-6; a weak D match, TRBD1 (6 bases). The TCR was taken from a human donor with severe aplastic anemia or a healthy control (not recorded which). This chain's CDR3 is CASSLQGGISPLHF. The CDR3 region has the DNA TGTGCCAGCAGCTTGCAAGGGGGTATTTCACCCCTCCACTTT.